This T cell receptor (beta chain) is from a study of tumor and adjacent non-tumor tissue in lung cancer. Study-level background: The cohort had 12 adenocarcinoma, a couple of squamous cell and 1 small cell patients.

The library came from three nested PCR rounds adapted from ARM-PCR protocols. MiXCR, applied by TCRdb to the multiplex PCR reads, yields one record per CDR3 protein. This sample has approximately 44,000 distinct CDR3 sequences, with roughly 66% found just once. CDR1 SQVTM and CDR2 ANQGSEA come from the germline V gene. The J segment lost 3 bases and the V segment lost 6 bases, leaving 7 bases of the junction unmatched. This CDR3 is built from 15 residues. The template was RNA from unsorted bulk tissue. Distant lung tissue was collected more than 3 cm away from the tumor edge. V gene TRBV29-1 combines with J gene TRBJ2-6; 8 bases map to TRBD2. The sequence was obtained from a man aged 50-60 years with non-small cell lung cancer. Sequenced sample: distant non-tumor lung tissue. CDR3 region: CSVGTSGIGANVLTF. The CDR3 nucleotides read TGCAGCGTCGGGACTAGTGGGATTGGGGCCAACGTCCTGACTTTC.